The 29 T cell receptor beta chains listed next were all sequenced from one sample in a study of human thymus T cells. Data came from immunoSEQ multiplex PCR; TCRdb stores just in-frame clones and leaves some out. The repertoire holds some 130,000 clones, with around 94% as singletons. During corrective heart surgery, resections were taken, and the thymus tissue came from them. Input material: thymus tissue. All receptors come from a boy in the first two years of life with a congenital heart defect but otherwise immunologically healthy.

This chain joins TRBV4-1 and TRBJ2-3, with a weak D call TRBD2 (6 bases). Germline V gene sequence: CDR1 MGHRA, CDR2 YSYEKL. The V gene lost 0 bases and the J gene lost 5 bases, with 15 bases spanning the gap. CDR3 length: 16 amino acids. CDR3 loop: CASSQDGLNEGDTQYF. CDR3 sequence (DNA): TGCGCCAGCAGCCAAGATGGACTAAATGAAGGAGATACGCAGTATTTT.

The rearrangement links TRBV10-2 to TRBJ1-3, with TRBD1 as a possible D gene (6 bases). This CDR3 has 14 amino acids. The germline CDR1 and CDR2 sequences are WSHSY and SAAADI. The V gene lost 2 bases and the J gene lost 4 bases, with 9 bases spanning the gap. The CDR3 is CASSEEGGGNTIYF. The CDR3 DNA is TGCGCCAGCAGTGAGGAAGGGGGAGGAAACACCATATATTTT.

This chain joins TRBV28 and TRBJ2-5; TRBD2 agrees at 14 bases. CDR3 size: 14 residues. V was clipped by 4 bases and J by 5 bases; unmatched bases: 0. The germline CDR1 and CDR2 sequences are MDHEN and SYDVKM. This chain's CDR3 is CASSWTSGGETQYF. In DNA form, the CDR3 reads TGTGCCAGCAGTTGGACTAGCGGGGGGGAGACCCAGTACTTC.

This chain links TRBV20-1 with TRBJ2-3, with D possibly TRBD2 on 6 matching bases. CDR3 length: 11 amino acids. The germline V gene has CDR1 DFQATT and CDR2 SNEGSKA (reference sequence). V was pared by 6 bases and J by 6 bases, with 10 bases between. CDR3 DNA: TGCAGTGCCCCCCTAGCGGATACGCAGTATTTT. It codes for CSAPLADTQYF.

J is TRBJ1-5 and V is TRBV19; 10 bases are a match to TRBD1. Germline V gene sequence: CDR1 LNHDA, CDR2 SQIVND (reference sequence). The CDR3 has 16 residues. After removal of 5 bases from V and 7 bases from J, the junction contained 11 bases not matched to a gene. The CDR3 spells CASSPPIGTGDQPQHF. The CDR3 region has the DNA TGTGCCAGTAGTCCGCCAATCGGGACAGGGGACCAGCCCCAGCATTTT.

This rearrangement joins TRBV2 to TRBJ1-2; 9 bases are shared with TRBD1. The CDR3 contains 14 residues. Germline CDR1 reads SNHLY; CDR2 reads FYNNEI. J was trimmed by 6 bases and V by 6 bases; bases with no gene match: 8. The CDR3 sequence: CASRGTGPGDGYTF. Here the CDR3 DNA reads TGTGCCAGCAGGGGGACAGGGCCGGGCGATGGCTACACCTTC.

This chain links TRBV18 with TRBJ2-5, with D perhaps given as TRBD1 or TRBD2 (6 bases each). V was shortened by 1 base and J by 3 bases, with 9 bases between the two germline ends. The CDR3 loop spans 14 amino acids. CDR1 and CDR2 from the germline V gene are KGHSH and LQKENI. In DNA form, the CDR3 reads TGTGCCAGCTCACCACAGGGGGGCAAAGAGACCCAGTACTTC. Translating gives CASSPQGGKETQYF. Filled out from reference TRBV18 and TRBJ2-5, the complete variable domain reads NAGVMQNPRHLVRRRGQEARLRCSPMKGHSHVYWYRQLPEEGLKFMVYLQKENIIDESGMPKERFSAEFPKEGPSILRIQQVVRGDSAAYFCASSPQGGKETQYFGPGTRLLVL.

This sequence joins TRBV7-3 and TRBJ2-1; 15 positions agree with TRBD2. CDR3 length equals 20 residues. CDR1 is SGHTA and CDR2 is FQGTGA in the germline V gene. With V trimmed by 5 bases and J by 1 base, 12 bases remained unmatched. As DNA, the CDR3 is TGTGCCAGCAGCCTTATCCTCGGGACTAGCGGGGGGTTATCCTACAATGAGCAGTTCTTC. Protein sequence: CASSLILGTSGGLSYNEQFF.

The chain carries TRBV5-1 and TRBJ2-1; 9 nucleotides line up with TRBD2. Germline V gene sequence: CDR1 SGHRS, CDR2 YFSETQ. CDR3 size: 17 residues. After removal of 0 bases from V and 9 bases from J, the junction contained 13 bases not matched to a gene. CDR3 residues: CASSLANRGGAHIEQFF. In DNA form, the CDR3 reads TGCGCCAGCAGCTTGGCCAACCGCGGGGGGGCCCATATTGAGCAGTTCTTC.

V and J are TRBV4-2 and TRBJ2-5, with TRBD2 matching 7 bases. CDR1 is LGHNA, CDR2 YNFKEQ, per germline. Unmatched junction bases numbered 1, after V lost 1 base and J lost 5 bases. The CDR3 loop spans 13 amino acids. The CDR3 DNA sequence: TGTGCCAGCAGCCAAGCACTAGCGGAGACCCAGTACTTC. Its translation: CASSQALAETQYF.

This clone was recorded a few times. The chain joins TRBV4-2 to TRBJ2-2; 9 bases line up with TRBD1. This CDR3 region has 17 residues. Unmatched junction bases numbered 6, after V lost 1 base and J lost 3 bases. Germline V lookup: CDR1 LGHNA, CDR2 YNFKEQ. In DNA form, the CDR3 reads TGTGCCAGCAGCCAAGTCTCCAGGACAGGGGACACCGGGGAGCTGTTTTTT. Encoded protein: CASSQVSRTGDTGELFF.

The V call is TRBV7-8, the J call TRBJ1-3; D unclear. V lost 5 bases and J lost 0, with 14 bases in between. CDR3 length: 16 amino acids. In germline, CDR1 is SGHVS, CDR2 FQNEAQ. This chain's CDR3 is CASSPYRLPSGNTIYF. The CDR3 DNA sequence: TGTGCCAGCAGCCCGTACCGGTTACCCTCTGGAAACACCATATATTTT.

This chain connects TRBV14 to TRBJ2-7, with D perhaps TRBD1 or TRBD2 (5 bases each). V was trimmed by 3 bases and J by 2 bases, leaving 14 bases between them. The CDR3 spans 15 residues. Germline V gene data show CDR1 as SGHDN and CDR2 as FVKESK. CDR3 sequence: CASSHGDGEAYEQYF. CDR3 coding DNA: TGTGCCAGCAGCCACGGGGACGGCGAAGCCTACGAGCAGTACTTC.

This chain uses TRBV6-4 with TRBJ2-7, with 8 bases identical to TRBD2. V trimming: 4 bases; J trimming: 9 bases; junction bases outside the gene matches: 11. The CDR3 contains 14 residues. The germline CDR1 and CDR2 sequences are MRHNA and SNTAGT. The CDR3 loop is CASSVVPGGPRQYF. As DNA, the CDR3 is TGTGCCAGCAGTGTGGTACCGGGGGGGCCACGGCAGTACTTC.

This rearrangement joins TRBV7-9 to TRBJ2-4, with D tentatively TRBD1 (5 bases). From germline, CDR1 is SEHNR and CDR2 FQNEAQ (reference sequence). The length of the CDR3 is 18 residues. V lost 6 bases and J lost 6, with 27 bases in between. As DNA, the CDR3 is TGTGCCAGCAGGGAAAAGAGCGACAGTACGTTTGCCTTAAACATTCAGTACTTC. Its translation is CASREKSDSTFALNIQYF. Using reference TRBV7-9 and TRBJ2-4 for the parts outside the CDR3, the full variable domain is DTGVSQNPRHKITKRGQNVTFRCDPISEHNRLYWYRQTLGQGPEFLTYFQNEAQLEKSRLLSDRFSAERPKGSFSTLEIQRTEQGDSAMYLCASREKSDSTFALNIQYFGAGTRLSVL.

A single count supports this clone. The rearrangement uses TRBV7-8 and TRBJ2-1, with a weak D call TRBD1 (7 bases). V was clipped by 2 bases and J by 0 bases, with 14 bases between them. The CDR3 is 17 amino acids. Germline V gene sequence: CDR1 SGHVS, CDR2 FQNEAQ. The CDR3 spells CASSLFRGALSYNEQFF. The CDR3 nucleotides read TGTGCCAGCAGCTTATTCAGGGGGGCCCTCTCCTACAATGAGCAGTTCTTC.

V and J are TRBV2 and TRBJ2-3; possibly TRBD1 for D (5 bases). The germline CDR1 and CDR2 sequences are SNHLY and FYNNEI. V gave up 1 base and J gave up 4 bases, with 9 bases separating them. CDR3 length equals 14 residues. CDR3 DNA: TGTGCCAGCAGTGAAGGGCAGGGCCCAGATACGCAGTATTTT. It specifies CASSEGQGPDTQYF.

This chain links TRBV2 with TRBJ2-3, with TRBD2 matching over 9 bases. The CDR3 consists of 16 residues. Germline trimming cut 4 bases from V and 2 bases from J; bases unmatched to any gene: 7. Germline V gene sequence: CDR1 SNHLY, CDR2 FYNNEI. Here the CDR3 reads CASSVGLAGFTDTQYF. In DNA form, the CDR3 reads TGTGCCAGCAGTGTTGGGCTAGCGGGGTTCACAGATACGCAGTATTTT.

The chain combines TRBV18 with TRBJ2-7; D call uncertain. There are 18 residues in the CDR3. V shed 6 bases and J shed 1 base, with 25 bases lying between them. CDR1 KGHSH and CDR2 LQKENI come from the germline V gene. The CDR3 DNA is TGTGCCAGCTCGCCTCCTACAGCCCCAAGTTACCGATCCTACGAGCAGTACTTC. Amino acids: CASSPPTAPSYRSYEQYF.

V gene TRBV7-9 combines with J gene TRBJ2-5; TRBD2 aligns across 13 bases. With V trimmed by 3 bases and J by 2 bases, 3 bases remained unmatched. There are 16 residues in the CDR3. CDR1 is SEHNR, CDR2 FQNEAQ, per germline (reference sequence). The CDR3 bases are TGTGCCAGCAGCTTTTTACTAGCGGGGGGGCAAGAGACCCAGTACTTC. This encodes CASSFLLAGGQETQYF.

The count of this clone is one. The chain uses TRBV4-3 and TRBJ1-6; 7 nucleotides agree with TRBD1. The ends lost 1 base at V and 6 bases at J; junction bases unmatched: 9. The CDR3 loop spans 17 amino acids. Per the germline V gene, CDR1 is LGHNA and CDR2 is YSLEER. The DNA for the CDR3 is TGCGCCAGCAGCCAAGCGGTAGGGACAGAACTTAATTCACCCCTCCACTTT. Translating it yields CASSQAVGTELNSPLHF.

The V and J genes are TRBV4-1 and TRBJ2-7; TRBD2 matches at 9 bases. Looked up from germline, CDR1 is MGHRA and CDR2 is YSYEKL. This CDR3 is 19 amino acids long. The junction had 15 bases not matched to a gene; V was cut back by 0 bases and J by 3 bases. Here the CDR3 reads CASSQEGVGGLAGLYEQYF. For the CDR3, the DNA is TGCGCCAGCAGCCAAGAAGGCGTAGGAGGGCTAGCGGGGCTCTACGAGCAGTACTTC.

The chain combines TRBV14 with TRBJ1-6, with 8 bases that match TRBD1. The CDR3 is 14 residues long. Trimming cost V 6 bases and J 8 bases; bases outside gene matches: 6. Germline V gives CDR1 SGHDN, CDR2 FVKESK. The CDR3 bases are TGTGCCAGCAGACCGGACAGGGTGGATTCACCCCTCCACTTT. Its translation: CASRPDRVDSPLHF. The whole variable domain, remainder taken from reference TRBV14 and TRBJ1-6, is EAGVTQFPSHSVIEKGQTVTLRCDPISGHDNLYWYRRVMGKEIKFLLHFVKESKQDESGMPNNRFLAERTGGTYSTLKVQPAELEDSGVYFCASRPDRVDSPLHFGNGTRLTVT.

The chain employs TRBV18 and TRBJ2-3, with TRBD1 identical over 8 bases. V dropped 2 bases and J dropped 0; count of bases not matched to a gene: 1. Germline values: CDR1 KGHSH, CDR2 LQKENI. The CDR3 totals 15 residues. CDR3 DNA: TGTGCCAGCTCACCATACAGGGGGAGCACAGATACGCAGTATTTT. Its protein product is CASSPYRGSTDTQYF.

This clone was seen a single time. This chain joins TRBV7-6 and TRBJ2-1, with unresolved D. V was pared by 1 base and J by 0 bases, with 7 bases between. The CDR3 runs to 15 residues. The germline gives CDR1 SGHVS, CDR2 FNYEAQ. The CDR3, as DNA: TGTGCCAGCAGCTTAGGTCTAGTCTCCTACAATGAGCAGTTCTTC. This codes for CASSLGLVSYNEQFF.

The V call is TRBV2, the J call TRBJ2-1; no clear D. The CDR3 is 16 amino acids. Looked up from germline, CDR1 is SNHLY and CDR2 is FYNNEI. V was cut by 5 bases and J by 0 bases, with 14 bases left in between. The CDR3 DNA is TGTGCCAGCAGTTCTCTGGGTATGAGCTCCTACAATGAGCAGTTCTTC. Amino acids: CASSSLGMSSYNEQFF.

The chain has TRBV14 and TRBJ2-2, with D tentatively TRBD1 (5 bases). The CDR3 is made up of 16 amino acids. The V end lost 1 base, the J end lost 2 bases, and 11 bases lay between the germline ends. In germline, CDR1 is SGHDN, CDR2 FVKESK. Here the CDR3 DNA reads TGTGCCAGCAGCCAAGTAAAGGGGTCCAACACCGGGGAGCTGTTTTTT. Amino acids: CASSQVKGSNTGELFF.

This clone has only one observation. The chain employs TRBV5-5 and TRBJ2-5; D not certain. Germline CDR1 and CDR2: SGHKS and YYEKEE (reference sequence). V was trimmed by 2 bases and J by 4 bases, leaving 6 bases between them. The CDR3 spans 12 residues. The CDR3 region is CASSFLRETQYF. CDR3 DNA: TGTGCCAGCAGCTTTCTCCGAGAGACCCAGTACTTC.

The chain links TRBV4-1 to TRBJ2-7; either TRBD1 or TRBD2 may fit D (5 bases each). CDR1 and CDR2 from the germline V gene are MGHRA and YSYEKL. The V end was cut by 0 bases, the J end by 7 bases, with 10 bases between. The CDR3 is 13 residues long. This CDR3 reads CASSQEEGKEQYF. CDR3 DNA sequence: TGCGCCAGCAGCCAAGAAGAGGGGAAAGAGCAGTACTTC.